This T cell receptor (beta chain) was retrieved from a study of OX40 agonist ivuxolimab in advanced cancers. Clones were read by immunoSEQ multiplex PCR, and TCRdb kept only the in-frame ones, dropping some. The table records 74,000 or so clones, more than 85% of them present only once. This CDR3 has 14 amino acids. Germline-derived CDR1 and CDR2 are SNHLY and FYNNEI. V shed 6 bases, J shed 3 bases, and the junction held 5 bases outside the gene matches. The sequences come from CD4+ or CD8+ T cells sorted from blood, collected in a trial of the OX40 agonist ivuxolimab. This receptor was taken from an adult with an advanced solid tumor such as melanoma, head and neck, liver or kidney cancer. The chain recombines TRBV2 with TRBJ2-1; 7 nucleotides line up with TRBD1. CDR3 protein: CASRATGNYNEQFF. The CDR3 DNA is TGTGCCAGCAGAGCGACAGGGAACTACAATGAGCAGTTCTTC.